This T cell receptor beta chain comes out of a study of CD8+ T cells in alopecia areata. Turning to the study itself: Patients remained on tofacitinib for 6 to 18 months and then went 6 months without it.

Extracted from the samples, RNA was reverse transcribed into cDNA to serve as the sequencing template. The method was immunoSEQ multiplex PCR; TCRdb's version includes in-frame clones alone and lacks a portion of them. The sample carries under 250,000 clones, 50% to 65% recorded once. Germline CDR1 is MNHNY and CDR2 is SVGAGI (reference sequence). V was shortened by 2 bases and J by 6 bases, with 8 bases between the two germline ends. The CDR3 has 13 residues. V gene TRBV6-6 combines with J gene TRBJ2-1; the D gene is possibly TRBD2 (6 bases). This TCR was sampled from a human donor with alopecia areata. This material consisted of CD4+ T cells sorted from blood, taken at week 0. The CDR3 sequence is CASSYRESNEQFF. The CDR3 DNA reads as TGTGCCAGCAGTTACCGGGAGTCCAATGAGCAGTTCTTC.